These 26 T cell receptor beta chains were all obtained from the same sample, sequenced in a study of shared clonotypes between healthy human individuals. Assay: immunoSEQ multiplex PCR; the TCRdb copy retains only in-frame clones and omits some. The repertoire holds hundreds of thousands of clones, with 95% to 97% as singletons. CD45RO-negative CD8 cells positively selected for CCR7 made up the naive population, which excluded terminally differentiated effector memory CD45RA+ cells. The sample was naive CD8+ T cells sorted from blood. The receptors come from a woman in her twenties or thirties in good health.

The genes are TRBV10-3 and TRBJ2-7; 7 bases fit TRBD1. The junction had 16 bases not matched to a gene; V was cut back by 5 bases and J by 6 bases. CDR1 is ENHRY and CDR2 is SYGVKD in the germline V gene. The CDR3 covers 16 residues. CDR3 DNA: TGTGCCATCAGTCGAGACAGGGAATTTAACTTACCCGAGCAGTACTTC. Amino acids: CAISRDREFNLPEQYF.

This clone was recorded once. The CDR3 sequence is CASSSDRVGNEQYF. As DNA, the CDR3 is TGTGCCAGCAGCTCGGACAGGGTTGGGAACGAGCAGTACTTC. The chain has TRBV13 and TRBJ2-7; 8 nucleotides line up with TRBD1. The length of the CDR3 is 14 residues. CDR1 PRHDT and CDR2 FYEKMQ come from the germline V gene (reference sequence). Trimming cost V 4 bases and J 5 bases; bases outside gene matches: 7.

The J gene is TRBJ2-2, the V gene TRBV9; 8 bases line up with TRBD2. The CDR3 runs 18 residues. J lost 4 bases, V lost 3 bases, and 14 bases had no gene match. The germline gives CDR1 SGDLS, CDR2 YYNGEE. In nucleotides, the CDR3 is TGTGCCAGCAGCGACCACCCAGGAAGCGGGAGAGTCACCGGGGAGCTGTTTTTT. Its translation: CASSDHPGSGRVTGELFF.

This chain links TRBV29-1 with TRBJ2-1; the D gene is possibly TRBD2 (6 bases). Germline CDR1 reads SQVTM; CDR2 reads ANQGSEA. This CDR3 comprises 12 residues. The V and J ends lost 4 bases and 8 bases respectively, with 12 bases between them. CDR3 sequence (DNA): TGCAGCGTTGGTCTGCCGGGGGATGAGCAGTTCTTC. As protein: CSVGLPGDEQFF.

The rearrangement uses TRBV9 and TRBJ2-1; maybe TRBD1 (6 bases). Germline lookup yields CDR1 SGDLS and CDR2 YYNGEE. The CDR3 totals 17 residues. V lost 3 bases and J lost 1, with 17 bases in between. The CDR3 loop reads CASSGLTGSPSYNEQFF. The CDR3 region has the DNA TGTGCCAGCAGCGGACTCACAGGGAGCCCTTCCTACAATGAGCAGTTCTTC.

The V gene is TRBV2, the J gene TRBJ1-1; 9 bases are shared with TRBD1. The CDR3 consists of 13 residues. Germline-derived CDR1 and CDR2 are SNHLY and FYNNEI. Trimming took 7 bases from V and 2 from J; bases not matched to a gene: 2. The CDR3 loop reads CASKTGGNTEAFF. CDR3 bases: TGTGCCAGCAAGACAGGGGGAAACACTGAAGCTTTCTTT.

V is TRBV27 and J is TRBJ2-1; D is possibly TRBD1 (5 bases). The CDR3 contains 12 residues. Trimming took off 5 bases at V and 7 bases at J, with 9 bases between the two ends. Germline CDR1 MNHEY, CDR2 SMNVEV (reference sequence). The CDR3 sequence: CASSPQGNEQFF. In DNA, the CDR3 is TGTGCCAGCAGTCCCCAGGGAAATGAGCAGTTCTTC.

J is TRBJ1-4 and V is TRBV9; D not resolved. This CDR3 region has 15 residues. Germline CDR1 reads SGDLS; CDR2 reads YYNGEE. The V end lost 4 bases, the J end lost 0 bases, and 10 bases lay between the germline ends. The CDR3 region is CASSQGGATNEKLFF. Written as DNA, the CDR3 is TGTGCCAGCAGCCAAGGAGGTGCAACTAATGAAAAACTGTTTTTT.

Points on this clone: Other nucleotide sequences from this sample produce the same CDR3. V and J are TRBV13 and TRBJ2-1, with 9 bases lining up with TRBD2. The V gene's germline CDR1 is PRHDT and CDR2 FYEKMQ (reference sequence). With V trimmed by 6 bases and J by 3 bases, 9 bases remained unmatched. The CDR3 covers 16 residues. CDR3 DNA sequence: TGTGCCAGCAGTTCAACGGGGACTAGCAGCTACAATGAGCAGTTCTTC. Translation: CASSSTGTSSYNEQFF.

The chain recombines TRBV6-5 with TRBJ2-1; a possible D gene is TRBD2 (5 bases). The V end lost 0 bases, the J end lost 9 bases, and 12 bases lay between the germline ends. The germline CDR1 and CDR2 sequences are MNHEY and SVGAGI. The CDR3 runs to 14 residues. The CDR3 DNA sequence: TGTGCCAGCAGTTACTCGAAATACGCGGGTGAGCAGTTCTTC. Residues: CASSYSKYAGEQFF.

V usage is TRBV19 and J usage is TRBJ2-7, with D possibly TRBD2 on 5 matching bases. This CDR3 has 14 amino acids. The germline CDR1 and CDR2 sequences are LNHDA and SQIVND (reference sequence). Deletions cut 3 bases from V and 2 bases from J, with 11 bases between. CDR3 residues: CASSIGETPYEQYF. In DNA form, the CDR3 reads TGTGCCAGTAGTATTGGGGAGACCCCCTACGAGCAGTACTTC.

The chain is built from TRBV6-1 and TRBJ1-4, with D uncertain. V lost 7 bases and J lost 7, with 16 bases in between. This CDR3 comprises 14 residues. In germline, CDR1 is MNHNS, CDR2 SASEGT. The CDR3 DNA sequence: TGTGCCAGCACCGTAGCTCCCGTTGGTGAAAAACTGTTTTTT. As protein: CASTVAPVGEKLFF.

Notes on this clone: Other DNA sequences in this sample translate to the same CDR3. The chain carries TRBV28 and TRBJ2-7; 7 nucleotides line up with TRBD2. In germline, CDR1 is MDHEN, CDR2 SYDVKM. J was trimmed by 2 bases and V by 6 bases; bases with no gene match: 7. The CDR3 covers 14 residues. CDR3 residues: CASSPGGEAYEQYF. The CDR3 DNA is TGTGCCAGCAGCCCGGGGGGAGAGGCCTACGAGCAGTACTTC.

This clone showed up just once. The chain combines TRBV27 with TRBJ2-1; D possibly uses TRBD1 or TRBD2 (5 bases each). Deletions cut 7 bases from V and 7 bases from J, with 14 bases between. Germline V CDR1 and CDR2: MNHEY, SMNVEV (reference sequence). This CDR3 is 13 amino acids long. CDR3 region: CASTLRGRNEQFF. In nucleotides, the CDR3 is TGTGCCAGCACGTTGAGGGGACGGAATGAGCAGTTCTTC.

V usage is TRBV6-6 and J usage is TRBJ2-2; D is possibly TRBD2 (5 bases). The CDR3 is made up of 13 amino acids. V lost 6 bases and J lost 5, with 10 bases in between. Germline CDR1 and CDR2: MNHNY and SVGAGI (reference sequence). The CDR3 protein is CASRSTKTGELFF. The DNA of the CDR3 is TGTGCCAGCAGATCGACTAAGACCGGGGAGCTGTTTTTT.

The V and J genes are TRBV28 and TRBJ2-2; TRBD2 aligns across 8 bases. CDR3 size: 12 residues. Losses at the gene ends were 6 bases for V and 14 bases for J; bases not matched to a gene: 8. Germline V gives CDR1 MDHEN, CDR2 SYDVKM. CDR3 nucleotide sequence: TGTGCCAGCAGCCTCGGGGGGGCCAGACTGTTTTTT. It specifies CASSLGGARLFF.

The CDR3 coding sequence is TGTGCCAGCAGCACTACCGGGCCCTTCCCCTTCGAGCAGTACTTC. Translating it yields CASSTTGPFPFEQYF. The chain combines TRBV7-8 with TRBJ2-7; D ambiguous. Germline CDR1 SGHVS, CDR2 FQNEAQ. Trimming removed 5 bases at V and 6 bases at J, with 20 bases between. This CDR3 contains 15 residues.

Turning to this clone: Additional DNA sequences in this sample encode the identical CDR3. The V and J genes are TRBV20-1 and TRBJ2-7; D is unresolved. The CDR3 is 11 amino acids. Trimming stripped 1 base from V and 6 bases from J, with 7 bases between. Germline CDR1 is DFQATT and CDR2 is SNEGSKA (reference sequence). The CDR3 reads CSARVVSEQYF. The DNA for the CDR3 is TGCAGTGCTAGAGTGGTATCCGAGCAGTACTTC.

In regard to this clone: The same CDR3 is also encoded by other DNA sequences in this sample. The CDR3 DNA reads TGTGCCAGCAGTTTACGGGGTAGCAATCAGCCCCAGCATTTT. It codes for CASSLRGSNQPQHF. This chain joins TRBV28 and TRBJ1-5; D gene unclear. Germline V gene data show CDR1 as MDHEN and CDR2 as SYDVKM. Trimming removed 2 bases at V and 0 bases at J, with 5 bases between. This CDR3 has 14 amino acids.

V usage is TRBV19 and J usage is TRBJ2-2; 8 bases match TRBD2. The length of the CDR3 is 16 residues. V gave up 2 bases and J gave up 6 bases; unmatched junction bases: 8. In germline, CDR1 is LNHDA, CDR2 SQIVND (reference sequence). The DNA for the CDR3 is TGTGCCAGTAGTATATGGAGCGGGAGAGGGGCCGGGGAGCTGTTTTTT. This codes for CASSIWSGRGAGELFF.

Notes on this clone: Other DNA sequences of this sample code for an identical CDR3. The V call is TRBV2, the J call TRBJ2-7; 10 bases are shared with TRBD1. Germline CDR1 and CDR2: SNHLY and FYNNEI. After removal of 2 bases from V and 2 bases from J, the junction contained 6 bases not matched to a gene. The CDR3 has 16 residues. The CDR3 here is CASSETLGQGAYEQYF. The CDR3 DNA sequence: TGTGCCAGCAGTGAAACTCTCGGACAGGGGGCCTACGAGCAGTACTTC.

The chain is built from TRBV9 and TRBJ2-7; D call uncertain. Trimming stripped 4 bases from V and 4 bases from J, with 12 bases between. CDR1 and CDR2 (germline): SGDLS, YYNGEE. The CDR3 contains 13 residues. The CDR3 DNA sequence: TGTGCCAGCAGCCCCAGCAGCCTATACGAGCAGTACTTC. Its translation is CASSPSSLYEQYF.

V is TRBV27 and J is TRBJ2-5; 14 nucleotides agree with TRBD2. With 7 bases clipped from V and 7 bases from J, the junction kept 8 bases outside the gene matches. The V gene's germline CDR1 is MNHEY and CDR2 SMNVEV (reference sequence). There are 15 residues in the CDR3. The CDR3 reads CASTSGTSGSATQYF. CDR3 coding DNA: TGTGCCAGCACCTCGGGGACTAGCGGGAGTGCGACCCAGTACTTC.

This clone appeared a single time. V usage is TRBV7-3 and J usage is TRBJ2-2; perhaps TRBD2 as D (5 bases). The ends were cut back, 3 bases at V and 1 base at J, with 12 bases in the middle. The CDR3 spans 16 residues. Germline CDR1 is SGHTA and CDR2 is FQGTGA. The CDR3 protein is CASSFREDLNTGELFF. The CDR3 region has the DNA TGTGCCAGCAGCTTCCGGGAAGATTTGAACACCGGGGAGCTGTTTTTT.

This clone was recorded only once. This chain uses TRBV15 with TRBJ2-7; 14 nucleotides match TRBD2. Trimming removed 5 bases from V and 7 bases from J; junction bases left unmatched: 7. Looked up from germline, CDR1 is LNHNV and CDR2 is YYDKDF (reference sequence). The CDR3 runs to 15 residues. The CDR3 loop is CATSEGTSGREEQYF. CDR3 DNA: TGTGCCACCAGCGAAGGGACTAGCGGGAGAGAGGAGCAGTACTTC.

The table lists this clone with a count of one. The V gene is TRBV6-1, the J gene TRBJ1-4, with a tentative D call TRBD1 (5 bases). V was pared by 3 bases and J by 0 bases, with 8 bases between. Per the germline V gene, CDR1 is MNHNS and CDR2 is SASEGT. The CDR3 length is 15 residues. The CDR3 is CASSEGGATNEKLFF. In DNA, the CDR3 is TGTGCCAGCAGTGAGGGGGGTGCAACTAATGAAAAACTGTTTTTT.